The 10 T cell receptor beta chains below all came from one sample that was sequenced in a study of cytomegalovirus exposure and HLA in healthy donors. PCR used 60 Vbeta primers and 13 Jbeta primers. Using immunoSEQ multiplex PCR, the repertoire was profiled, and TCRdb retains in-frame clones only, with some absent. The sample has 100,000 to 150,000 clones, 81% seen once; the top ten hold about 0.76%. The sequencing input was PBMCs. The origin of the receptors is a man younger than 35 in good health and CMV-seronegative.

Worth noting for this clone: At one end, the junction sequence differs from germline, possibly due to a read error. The CDR3 nucleotides are TGTGCTAGCAGCCCCTGGGGAGGGGAGATGAACACTGAAGCTTTCTTT. Its translation is CASSPWGGEMNTEAFF. The rearrangement links TRBV7-7 to TRBJ1-1, with D maybe TRBD1 (5 bases). CDR3 length: 16 residues. Per germline, CDR1 SSHAT and CDR2 FNYEAQ (reference sequence).

This sequence joins TRBV19 and TRBJ2-4, with D tentatively TRBD2 (5 bases). The CDR3 spans 17 residues. V dropped 0 bases and J dropped 6 bases, with 18 bases sitting between them. Germline CDR1 LNHDA, CDR2 SQIVND (reference sequence). CDR3 protein: CASSIEARLGRGNIQYF. The CDR3 nucleotides are TGTGCCAGTAGTATAGAGGCGCGGCTGGGGAGAGGAAACATTCAGTACTTC.

The V and J genes are TRBV27 and TRBJ2-2; 9 nucleotides align to TRBD1. Germline trimming cut 5 bases from V and 7 bases from J; bases unmatched to any gene: 11. CDR3 length: 16 residues. Germline V CDR1 and CDR2: MNHEY, SMNVEV (reference sequence). CDR3 bases: TGTGCCAGCAGTCTGGCCGGGACAGGGAATTTCGGGGAGCTGTTTTTT. Its translation is CASSLAGTGNFGELFF.

CDR3 nucleotide sequence: TGTGCCAGCTCACCTAATAGTGAGCGAGGCTACACCTTC. Translated: CASSPNSERGYTF. The chain links TRBV18 to TRBJ1-2; D is unresolved. CDR3 length: 13 amino acids. With 3 bases removed from V and 8 bases from J, the gap between germline ends came to 13 bases. Per germline, CDR1 KGHSH and CDR2 LQKENI. Together with reference TRBV18 and TRBJ1-2, the CDR3 gives the full variable domain: NAGVMQNPRHLVRRRGQEARLRCSPMKGHSHVYWYRQLPEEGLKFMVYLQKENIIDESGMPKERFSAEFPKEGPSILRIQQVVRGDSAAYFCASSPNSERGYTFGSGTRLTVV.

This clone turned up a few times. The CDR3: CASSLFDSSYNEQFF. The CDR3 bases are TGTGCCAGCAGCTTGTTTGACAGTTCCTACAATGAGCAGTTCTTC. The genes are TRBV5-4 and TRBJ2-1; TRBD1 might be the D (5 bases). The germline gives CDR1 SGHNT, CDR2 YYREEE (reference sequence). The V gene lost 1 base and the J gene lost 1 base, with 9 bases spanning the gap. CDR3 size: 15 residues.

The V and J genes are TRBV6-1 and TRBJ1-5; 8 nucleotides agree with TRBD1. Losses at the gene ends were 6 bases for V and 3 bases for J; bases not matched to a gene: 7. This CDR3 has 15 residues. CDR1 is MNHNS, CDR2 SASEGT, per germline. The CDR3 region has the DNA TGTGCCAGCAGGGCAGGGGGCTCCTTCAATCAGCCCCAGCATTTT. The encoded protein is CASRAGGSFNQPQHF.

This clone was seen a handful of times. This chain joins TRBV19 and TRBJ1-1; D unclear. V was shortened by 1 base and J by 5 bases, with 14 bases between the two germline ends. Germline CDR1 reads LNHDA; CDR2 reads SQIVND (reference sequence). The CDR3 is 15 residues long. CDR3: CASSIGRASRTEAFF. In DNA, the CDR3 is TGTGCCAGTAGTATAGGGAGGGCTTCTAGAACTGAAGCTTTCTTT.

This clone was recorded once. CDR3 DNA: TGTGCCAGCAGCGCCCAGGCACTTGAAGCTTTCTTT. As protein: CASSAQALEAFF. This chain connects TRBV7-9 to TRBJ1-1; D unclear. The germline V gene encodes CDR1 SEHNR and CDR2 FQNEAQ (reference sequence). The V and J ends lost 5 bases and 7 bases respectively, with 11 bases between them. The CDR3 length is 12 residues.

The chain has TRBV15 and TRBJ2-5, with TRBD2 matching 15 bases. In germline, CDR1 is LNHNV, CDR2 YYDKDF (reference sequence). The V gene end was trimmed by 5 bases and the J gene end by 0 bases; junction bases not matched to a gene: 4. This CDR3 spans 17 amino acids. The CDR3: CATSRTSGGVYQETQYF. In DNA, the CDR3 is TGTGCCACCAGCCGGACTAGCGGGGGGGTCTACCAAGAGACCCAGTACTTC. Based on the CDR3 plus reference TRBV15 and TRBJ2-5, the full variable domain is DAMVIQNPRYQVTQFGKPVTLSCSQTLNHNVMYWYQQKSSQAPKLLFHYYDKDFNNEADTPDNFQSRRPNTSFCFLDIRSPGLGDTAMYLCATSRTSGGVYQETQYFGPGTRLLVL.

The chain carries TRBV12-2 and TRBJ1-5; TRBD1, the table's D call, lacks a check against the DNA. TRBV12-2 is a pseudogene segment. The CDR3 spans 19 residues. CDR3 in DNA: TGTGCAAGTCGCTTAGCGGGACAGGAGTTTGGGTATAGCAATCAGCCCCAGCATTTT. Protein: CASRLAGQEFGYSNQPQHF.